Here is one T cell receptor beta chain with its context. This specimen belongs to a study of shared T cell receptors in the human thymus. Sequencing used immunoSEQ multiplex PCR; TCRdb keeps in-frame clones, though not all of them. The table records 700,000 to 750,000 clones, 70% to 90% of them present only once. This CDR3 has 16 residues. Germline V gene data show CDR1 as MNHEY and CDR2 as SVGAGI. These data were likewise used in another study, on human thymus T cells. That source notes: Related work found strong thymic repertoire overlap between unrelated individuals.

The chain recombines TRBV6-5 with TRBJ2-5, with 7 bases matching TRBD2. The tail of the sequence fits TRBJ2-7 better, so the J call may be wrong. The receptor was derived from a girl under three years old with a congenital heart defect. Sequencing was done on a sample of thymocytes. CDR3 region: CASSYIGGRAPYEQYF. Here the CDR3 DNA reads TGTGCCAGCAGTTATATCGGCGGGAGAGCACCCTACGAGCAGTACTTC.